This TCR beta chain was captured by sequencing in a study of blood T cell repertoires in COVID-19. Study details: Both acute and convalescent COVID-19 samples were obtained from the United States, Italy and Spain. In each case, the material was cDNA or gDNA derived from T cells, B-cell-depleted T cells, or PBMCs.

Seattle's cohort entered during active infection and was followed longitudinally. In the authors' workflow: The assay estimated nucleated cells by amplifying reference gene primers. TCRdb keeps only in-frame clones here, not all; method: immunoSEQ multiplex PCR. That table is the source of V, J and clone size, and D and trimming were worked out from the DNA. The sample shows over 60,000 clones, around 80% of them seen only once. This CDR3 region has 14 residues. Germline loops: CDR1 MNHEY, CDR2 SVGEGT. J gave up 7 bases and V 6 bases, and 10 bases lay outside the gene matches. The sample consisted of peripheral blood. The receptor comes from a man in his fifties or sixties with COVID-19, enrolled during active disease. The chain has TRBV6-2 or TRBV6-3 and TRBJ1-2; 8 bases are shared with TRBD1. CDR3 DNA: TGTGCCAGCAGCCGTCGATCAGGGGGCTTTGGCTACACCTTC. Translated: CASSRRSGGFGYTF.